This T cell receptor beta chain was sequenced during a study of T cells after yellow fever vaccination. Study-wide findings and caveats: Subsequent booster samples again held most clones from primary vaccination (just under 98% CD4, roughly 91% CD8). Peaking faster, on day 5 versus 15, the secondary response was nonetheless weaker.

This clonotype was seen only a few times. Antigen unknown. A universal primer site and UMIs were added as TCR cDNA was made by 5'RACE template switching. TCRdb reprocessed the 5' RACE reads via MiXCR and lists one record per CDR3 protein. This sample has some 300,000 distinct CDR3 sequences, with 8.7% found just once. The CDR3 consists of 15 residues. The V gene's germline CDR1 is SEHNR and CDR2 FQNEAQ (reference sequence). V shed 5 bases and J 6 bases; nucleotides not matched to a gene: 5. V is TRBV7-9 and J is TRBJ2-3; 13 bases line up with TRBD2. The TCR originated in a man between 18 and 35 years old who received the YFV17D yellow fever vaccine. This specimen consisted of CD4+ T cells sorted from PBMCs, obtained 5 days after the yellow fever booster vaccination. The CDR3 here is CASSQGLAGLDTQYF. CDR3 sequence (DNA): TGTGCCAGCAGCCAGGGACTAGCGGGGTTGGATACGCAGTATTTT.